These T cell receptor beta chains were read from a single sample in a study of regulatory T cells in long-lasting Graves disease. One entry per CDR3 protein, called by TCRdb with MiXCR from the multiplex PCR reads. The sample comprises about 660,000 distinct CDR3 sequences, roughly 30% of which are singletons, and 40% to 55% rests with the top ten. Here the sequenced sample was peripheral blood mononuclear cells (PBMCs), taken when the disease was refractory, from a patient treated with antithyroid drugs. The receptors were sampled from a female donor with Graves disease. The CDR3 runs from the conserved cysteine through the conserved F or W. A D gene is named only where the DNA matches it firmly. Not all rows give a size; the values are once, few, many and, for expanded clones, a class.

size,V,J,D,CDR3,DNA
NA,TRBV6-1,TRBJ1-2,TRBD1,CASSRGGQGWDGYTF,TGTGCCAGCAGCCGAGGGGGACAGGGCTGGGATGGCTACACCTTC
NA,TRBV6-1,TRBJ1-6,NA,CASREGTYSPLHF,TGTGCCAGCAGGGAGGGGACATATTCACCCCTCCACTTT
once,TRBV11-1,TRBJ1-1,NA,CAGSFDRNTEAFF,TGTGCCGGCAGCTTCGACAGAAACACTGAAGCTTTCTTT
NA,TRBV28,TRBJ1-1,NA,CASSLSSSRNTEAFF,TGTGCCAGCAGTTTATCCTCATCGAGGAACACTGAAGCTTTCTTT
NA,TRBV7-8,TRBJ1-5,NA,CASIPGEGQPQHF,TGTGCCAGCATCCCAGGGGAAGGTCAGCCCCAGCATTTT
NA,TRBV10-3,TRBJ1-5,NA,CAISVGSNQPQHF,TGTGCCATCAGTGTAGGCAGCAATCAGCCCCAGCATTTT
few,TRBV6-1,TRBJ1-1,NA,CASSTQGSARANLRGTEAFF,TGTGCCAGCAGTACACAGGGATCCGCGAGGGCGAACCTTCGGGGGACTGAAGCTTTCTTT
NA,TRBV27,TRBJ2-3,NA,CASYTGYSTDTQYF,TGTGCCAGCTATACGGGGTACAGCACAGATACGCAGTATTTT
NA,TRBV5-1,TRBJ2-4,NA,CASSGKLAKNIQYF,TGCGCCAGCAGCGGGAAGCTAGCCAAAAACATTCAGTACTTC
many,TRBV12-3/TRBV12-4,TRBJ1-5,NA,CASSSPLGGGQPQHF,TGTGCCAGCAGTTCCCCCCTCGGGGGTGGGCAGCCCCAGCATTTT
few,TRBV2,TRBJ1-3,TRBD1,CASSVRQGGVGSGNTIYF,TGTGCCAGCAGTGTTCGACAGGGTGGGGTCGGCTCTGGAAACACCATATATTTT
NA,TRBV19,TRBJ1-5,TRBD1,CATRRIYDRANQPQHF,TGTGCCACCCGTCGGATCTACGACAGGGCCAATCAGCCCCAGCATTTT
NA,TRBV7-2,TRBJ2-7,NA,CASSSTGREQYF,TGTGCCAGCAGTTCAACAGGGAGGGAGCAGTACTTC
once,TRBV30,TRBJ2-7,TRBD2,CAWSRGGLAESSYEQYF,TGTGCCTGGAGTAGGGGTGGGCTAGCGGAAAGCTCCTACGAGCAGTACTTC
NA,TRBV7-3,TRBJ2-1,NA,CASSLIVSTAGEQFF,TGTGCCAGCAGCTTAATTGTGTCGACTGCGGGTGAGCAGTTCTTC
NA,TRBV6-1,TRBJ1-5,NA,CASSVFGGGQPQHF,TGTGCCAGCAGTGTATTTGGGGGTGGTCAGCCCCAGCATTTT
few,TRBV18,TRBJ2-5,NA,CASSPVAVETQYF,TGTGCCAGCTCACCGGTGGCTGTGGAGACCCAGTACTTC
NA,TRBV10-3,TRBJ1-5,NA,CAIRTEVENQPQHF,TGTGCCATCAGGACGGAGGTGGAAAATCAGCCCCAGCATTTT
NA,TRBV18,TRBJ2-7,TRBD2,CASSPTGEGSYEQYF,TGTGCCAGCTCACCTACGGGGGAGGGAAGCTACGAGCAGTACTTC
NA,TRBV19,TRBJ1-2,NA,CASNDSGDGYTF,TGTGCCAGTAACGACAGTGGGGATGGCTACACCTTC
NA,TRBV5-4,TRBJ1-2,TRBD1,CASSLRWTGEEGYTF,TGTGCCAGCAGCTTGAGGTGGACAGGGGAGGAGGGCTACACCTTC
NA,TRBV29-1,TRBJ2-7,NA,CSVELSSYEQYF,TGCAGCGTTGAACTGAGCTCCTACGAGCAGTACTTC
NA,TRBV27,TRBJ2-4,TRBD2,CASSFGLAGGVAKNIQYF,TGTGCCAGCAGTTTCGGACTAGCGGGAGGGGTAGCCAAAAACATTCAGTACTTC
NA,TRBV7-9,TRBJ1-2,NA,CASSFPHSYGYTF,TGTGCCAGCAGCTTTCCCCACAGCTATGGCTACACCTTC
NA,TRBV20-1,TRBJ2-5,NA,CSARDVAGLETQYF,TGCAGTGCTAGAGATGTGGCGGGACTGGAGACCCAGTACTTC
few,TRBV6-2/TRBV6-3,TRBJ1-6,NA,CASSFAGAVNSPLHF,TGTGCCAGCAGTTTTGCAGGGGCGGTTAATTCACCCCTCCACTTT
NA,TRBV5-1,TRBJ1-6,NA,CASSLEPIENSPLHF,TGCGCCAGCAGCTTGGAACCTATTGAAAATTCACCCCTCCACTTT
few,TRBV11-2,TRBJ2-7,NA,CASSLATDTYEQYF,TGTGCCAGCAGCTTAGCTACGGATACGTACGAGCAGTACTTC
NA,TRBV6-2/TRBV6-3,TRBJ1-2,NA,CASSSSKLYGYTF,TGTGCCAGCAGTTCCTCCAAACTCTATGGCTACACCTTC
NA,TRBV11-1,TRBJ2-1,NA,CASSKEDYVKFF,TGTGCCAGCAGCAAGGAGGACTATGTTAAGTTCTTC
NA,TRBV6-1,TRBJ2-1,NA,CASSEWRRGEQFF,TGTGCCAGCAGTGAATGGAGGCGGGGTGAGCAGTTCTTC
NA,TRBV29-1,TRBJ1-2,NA,CSVSVSNYGYTF,TGCAGCGTTTCCGTTTCTAACTATGGCTACACCTTC
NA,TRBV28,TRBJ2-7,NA,CASTSPDFPAYEQYF,TGTGCCAGCACCAGTCCGGATTTCCCAGCCTACGAGCAGTACTTC
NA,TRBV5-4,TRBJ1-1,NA,CASSLDHNTEAFF,TGTGCCAGCAGCTTGGATCATAACACTGAAGCTTTCTTT
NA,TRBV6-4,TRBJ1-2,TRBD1,CASSYGPGTGIEGYTF,TGTGCCAGCAGTTACGGTCCCGGGACAGGGATCGAGGGCTACACCTTC
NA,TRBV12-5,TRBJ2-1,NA,CASGSGASNEQFF,TGTGCTAGTGGTTCAGGGGCTTCCAATGAGCAGTTCTTC
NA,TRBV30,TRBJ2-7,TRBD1,CAWSADRGGDYEQYF,TGTGCCTGGAGTGCCGACAGGGGGGGGGACTACGAGCAGTACTTC
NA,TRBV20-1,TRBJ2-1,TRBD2,CSAKREIGTIYNEQFF,TGCAGTGCGAAGCGGGAGATTGGGACGATCTACAATGAGCAGTTCTTC
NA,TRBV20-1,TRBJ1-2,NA,CSVFGLDGYTF,TGCAGTGTTTTCGGTTTGGATGGCTACACCTTC
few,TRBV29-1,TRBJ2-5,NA,CSVAPTGRGETQYF,TGCAGCGTTGCACCAACCGGCCGGGGAGAGACCCAGTACTTC
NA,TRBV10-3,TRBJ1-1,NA,CAISKLENTEAFF,TGTGCCATCAGTAAACTTGAGAACACTGAAGCTTTCTTT
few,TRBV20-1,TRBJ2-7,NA,CSARDDGGPYEQYF,TGTAGTGCTAGAGATGATGGGGGACCCTACGAGCAGTACTTC
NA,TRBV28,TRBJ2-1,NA,CASSSQDTDNEQFF,TGTGCCAGCAGTTCCCAGGACACCGACAATGAGCAGTTCTTC
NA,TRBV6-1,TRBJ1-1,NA,CASRRGAHAGSGTEAFF,TGTGCCAGTCGGAGGGGGGCGCACGCCGGGAGTGGCACTGAAGCTTTCTTT
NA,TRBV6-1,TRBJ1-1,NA,CASRTRGLIEAFF,TGTGCCAGCAGAACACGAGGTCTGATTGAAGCTTTCTTT
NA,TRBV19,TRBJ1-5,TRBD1,CASSISRIPGQVLDQPQHF,TGTGCCAGTAGTATTTCCCGAATACCGGGACAGGTTCTAGATCAGCCCCAGCATTTT
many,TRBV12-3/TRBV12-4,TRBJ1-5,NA,CASSLWGNSNQPQHF,TGTGCCAGCAGTTTGTGGGGGAATAGCAATCAGCCCCAGCATTTT
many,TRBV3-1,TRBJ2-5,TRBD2,CASSQYSGGRETQYF,TGTGCCAGCAGCCAATACTCGGGAGGTCGTGAGACCCAGTACTTC
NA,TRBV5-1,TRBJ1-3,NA,CASSLAGYPSGNTIYF,TGCGCCAGCAGCTTGGCCGGGTATCCCTCTGGAAACACCATATATTTT
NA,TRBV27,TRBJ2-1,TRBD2,CASSLILAGGSYNEQFF,TGTGCCAGCAGTTTAATACTAGCGGGAGGGAGTTACAATGAGCAGTTCTTC
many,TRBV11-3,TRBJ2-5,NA,CASSPTGPETQYF,TGTGCCAGCAGCCCGACTGGGCCAGAGACCCAGTACTTC
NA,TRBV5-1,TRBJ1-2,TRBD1,CASSTGTGPFSLTF,TGCGCCAGCAGCACCGGGACAGGGCCCTTCTCTCTCACCTTC
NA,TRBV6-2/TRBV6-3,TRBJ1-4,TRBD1,CASSYGGGGHEKLFF,TGTGCCAGCAGTTACGGAGGGGGCGGTCATGAAAAACTGTTTTTT
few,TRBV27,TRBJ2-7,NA,CASSLWAGLEGEQYF,TGTGCCAGCAGTTTATGGGCGGGGCTTGAGGGGGAGCAGTACTTC
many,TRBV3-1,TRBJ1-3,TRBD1,CASSQKTGGSGNTIYF,TGTGCCAGCAGCCAGAAGACAGGGGGCTCTGGAAACACCATATATTTT
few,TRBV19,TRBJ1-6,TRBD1,CASTTPQTGAYNSPLHF,TGTGCCAGTACCACGCCGCAGACAGGGGCTTATAATTCACCCCTCCACTTT
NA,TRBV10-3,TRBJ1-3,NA,CAINRQSSGNTIYF,TGTGCCATCAATAGACAGAGCTCTGGAAACACCATATATTTT
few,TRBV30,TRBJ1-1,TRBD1,CAWRRTGAEAFF,TGTGCCTGGAGGAGGACAGGGGCTGAAGCTTTCTTT
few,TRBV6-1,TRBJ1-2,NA,CASSPGRHMGGYTF,TGTGCCAGCAGCCCGGGACGGCACATGGGTGGCTACACCTTC